The 18 T cell receptor beta chains below were found in one sample sequenced in a study of beta chain features in type 1 diabetes. Study observations and caveats: Type 1 diabetes patients had TCRB CDR3s that were shorter (moderately but significantly so) in all four CD4+ subsets.

The sequenced template was cDNA made from the entire isolated RNA. Assay: immunoSEQ multiplex PCR; the TCRdb copy retains only in-frame clones and omits some. The profile shows around 310,000 clones, roughly 14% of them singletons. No antigen has been assigned to these receptors. Specimen: naive CD4+ T cells from blood. The source of these receptors is a woman under 30 with type 1 diabetes.

This clone was found a few times. The rearrangement uses TRBV5-4 and TRBJ2-5, with no clear D. Germline CDR1 and CDR2: SGHNT and YYREEE (reference sequence). The V end lost 0 bases, the J end lost 1 base, and 4 bases lay between the germline ends. CDR3 length equals 13 residues. Here the CDR3 DNA reads TGTGCCAGCAGCTTGGACACCCAAGAGACCCAGTACTTC. It is translated as CASSLDTQETQYF.

This clone has only a few counts. J is TRBJ2-7 and V is TRBV5-1, with D unclear. The germline V and J ends were trimmed by 2 bases and 5 bases, with 11 bases remaining between them. Germline V gene lookup returns CDR1 SGHRS and CDR2 YFSETQ. The CDR3 loop spans 13 amino acids. The CDR3: CASSFPGSDEQYF. The CDR3 nucleotides read TGCGCCAGCAGCTTCCCCGGGTCGGACGAGCAGTACTTC.

The chain recombines TRBV19 with TRBJ1-2; TRBD1 aligns across 7 bases. With V trimmed by 5 bases and J by 4 bases, 13 bases remained unmatched. CDR1 and CDR2 (germline): LNHDA, SQIVND (reference sequence). This CDR3 comprises 16 residues. In DNA form, the CDR3 reads TGTGCCAGTAGTTTCGGACAGGAGAAATCTTTCTATGGCTACACCTTC. Protein product: CASSFGQEKSFYGYTF.

This clone has a handful of counts. The genes are TRBV11-3 and TRBJ2-7, with 7 bases matching TRBD2. Germline assignment: CDR1 SGHNT and CDR2 YENEEA. This CDR3 is built from 14 residues. V gave up 0 bases and J gave up 5 bases; unmatched junction bases: 4. The CDR3 nucleotides read TGTGCCAGCAGCTTAGACGGGGGGACCCACGAGCAGTACGTC. Its translation is CASSLDGGTHEQYV.

This clone was found a few times. The chain employs TRBV5-1 and TRBJ2-5, with TRBD2 identical over 14 bases. The CDR3 runs to 15 residues. Trimming removed 4 bases from V and 4 bases from J; junction bases left unmatched: 3. Germline CDR1 reads SGHRS; CDR2 reads YFSETQ. The CDR3 DNA follows: TGCGCCAGCAGCCCCGGACTAGCGGGGGGAGAGACCCAGTACTTC. Translation gives CASSPGLAGGETQYF.

This clone was observed a few times. Other DNA sequences in this sample translate to the same CDR3. The V call is TRBV18, the J call TRBJ2-1; no clear D gene. The CDR3 spans 11 residues. CDR1 and CDR2 from the germline V gene are KGHSH and LQKENI. V lost 2 bases and J lost 7, with 3 bases in between. This CDR3 is CASSPTNEQFF. The CDR3 region has the DNA TGTGCCAGCTCACCAACAAATGAGCAGTTCTTC.

The gene calls are TRBV20-1 and TRBJ2-1; tentatively, D is TRBD2 (5 bases). V was clipped by 3 bases and J by 5 bases, with 5 bases between them. Germline CDR1 DFQATT, CDR2 SNEGSKA (reference sequence). The CDR3 spans 11 residues. CDR3 DNA: TGCAGTGCTAGGGGAGACAATGAGCAGTTCTTC. Translating gives CSARGDNEQFF.

The chain links TRBV6-5 to TRBJ1-2; TRBD1 agrees at 7 bases. Germline V CDR1 and CDR2: MNHEY, SVGAGI. The CDR3 runs to 14 residues. J gave up 5 bases and V 6 bases, and 9 bases lay outside the gene matches. CDR3 in DNA: TGTGCCAGCAGCTACGCGGGACAGCTTTATGGCTACACCTTC. Protein product: CASSYAGQLYGYTF.

This clone was counted a few times. This chain links TRBV6-1 with TRBJ1-1; D is uncertain. V shed 6 bases and J shed 1 base, with 9 bases lying between them. Per the germline V gene, CDR1 is MNHNS and CDR2 is SASEGT. This CDR3 spans 13 amino acids. The CDR3 reads CASRDRGNTEAFF. CDR3 nucleotide sequence: TGTGCCAGCAGGGATCGGGGGAACACTGAAGCTTTCTTT.

The chain couples TRBV29-1 to TRBJ2-7, with 11 bases that match TRBD2. The germline V gene encodes CDR1 SQVTM and CDR2 ANQGSEA. The V and J ends lost 6 bases and 1 base, in that order; junction bases with no gene match: 5. The CDR3 contains 14 residues. CDR3 in amino acids: CSVRGTSGSYEQYF. For the CDR3, the DNA is TGCAGCGTGAGGGGGACTAGCGGTTCCTACGAGCAGTACTTC.

A few counts support this clone. This rearrangement joins TRBV19 to TRBJ1-2, with D perhaps matching TRBD1 (6 bases). Trimming stripped 7 bases from V and 8 bases from J, with 14 bases between. The germline CDR1 and CDR2 sequences are LNHDA and SQIVND (reference sequence). The CDR3 has 12 residues. The chain's CDR3 is CASTPWGGGYTF. In DNA, the CDR3 is TGTGCCAGTACTCCTTGGGGGGGCGGCTACACCTTC.

This clone has more than one count but fewer than ten. V gene TRBV2 combines with J gene TRBJ2-6, with D unclear. Trimming left V 8 bases short and J 2 bases short, with 10 bases between. CDR3 length: 14 amino acids. Germline loops: CDR1 SNHLY, CDR2 FYNNEI. Written as DNA, the CDR3 is TGTGCCAGCGCTGTGGGCACTGGGGCCAACGTCCTGACTTTC. Translated: CASAVGTGANVLTF.

In this sample, this clone turned up a few times. V is TRBV30 and J is TRBJ2-1; TRBD2 matches 11 bases. Per the germline V gene, CDR1 is GTSNPN and CDR2 is SVGIG (reference sequence). J gave up 2 bases and V 2 bases, and 2 bases lay outside the gene matches. The CDR3 length is 15 residues. CDR3 coding DNA: TGTGCCTGGAGTTATAGCGGGAGGGCCTACAATGAGCAGTTCTTC. Amino acid sequence: CAWSYSGRAYNEQFF.

The chain combines TRBV7-9 with TRBJ1-1; D is undetermined. This CDR3 has 16 residues. Deletions cut 5 bases from V and 4 bases from J, with 20 bases between. CDR1 and CDR2 (germline): SEHNR, FQNEAQ (reference sequence). In DNA form, the CDR3 reads TGTGCCAGCAGCCCGGCGGGATCTCGGCGGAGCACTGAAGCTTTCTTT. Protein sequence: CASSPAGSRRSTEAFF. The complete variable domain, with remaining parts taken from reference TRBV7-9 and TRBJ1-1, reads DTGVSQNPRHKITKRGQNVTFRCDPISEHNRLYWYRQTLGQGPEFLTYFQNEAQLEKSRLLSDRFSAERPKGSFSTLEIQRTEQGDSAMYLCASSPAGSRRSTEAFFGQGTRLTVV.

The chain uses TRBV2 and TRBJ2-7, with a tentative D call TRBD1 (6 bases). This CDR3 is 13 amino acids long. V lost 8 bases to trimming and J lost 9 bases, with 20 bases between them. CDR1 SNHLY and CDR2 FYNNEI come from the germline V gene. CDR3: CASRFQGLTVQYF. CDR3 DNA: TGTGCCAGCCGGTTCCAGGGGCTCACCGTGCAGTACTTC.

The chain is built from TRBV30 and TRBJ2-7, with D possibly TRBD2 on 6 matching bases. The germline V gene has CDR1 GTSNPN and CDR2 SVGIG (reference sequence). Deletions cut 5 bases from V and 3 bases from J, with 29 bases between. This CDR3 spans 18 amino acids. CDR3 sequence: CAWRGTGVSLPPNYEQYV. The CDR3 DNA reads as TGTGCCTGGCGAGGGACGGGAGTTTCCCTCCCCCCCAACTACGAGCAGTACGTC.

This clone came up a few times. V usage is TRBV18 and J usage is TRBJ1-5; TRBD1 aligns across 9 bases. V shed 4 bases, J shed 3 bases, and the junction held 7 bases outside the gene matches. CDR3 length equals 16 residues. Germline-derived CDR1 and CDR2 are KGHSH and LQKENI. CDR3 sequence (DNA): TGTGCCAGCTCACTAGGACAGGGGCTATACAATCAGCCCCAGCATTTT. Protein product: CASSLGQGLYNQPQHF.

This clone was counted between two and nine times. The chain links TRBV5-8 to TRBJ2-7; unclear D gene. CDR3 length equals 10 residues. From germline, CDR1 is SGHTS and CDR2 YDEGEE. V lost 4 bases and J lost 4, with 3 bases in between. The CDR3 sequence: CASSLYEQYF. In DNA form, the CDR3 reads TGTGCCAGCAGCCTATACGAGCAGTACTTC.